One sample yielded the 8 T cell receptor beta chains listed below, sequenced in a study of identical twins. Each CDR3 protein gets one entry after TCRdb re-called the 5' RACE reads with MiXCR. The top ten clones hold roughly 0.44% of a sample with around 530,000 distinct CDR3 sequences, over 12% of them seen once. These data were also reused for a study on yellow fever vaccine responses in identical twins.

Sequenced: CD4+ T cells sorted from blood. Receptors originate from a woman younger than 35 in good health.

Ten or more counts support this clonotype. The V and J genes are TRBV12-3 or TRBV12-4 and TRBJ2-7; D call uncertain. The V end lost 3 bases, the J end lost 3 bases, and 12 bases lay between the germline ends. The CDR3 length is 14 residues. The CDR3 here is CASSFGRLNYEQYF. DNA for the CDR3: TGTGCCAGCAGTTTCGGCCGGCTCAACTACGAGCAGTACTTC.

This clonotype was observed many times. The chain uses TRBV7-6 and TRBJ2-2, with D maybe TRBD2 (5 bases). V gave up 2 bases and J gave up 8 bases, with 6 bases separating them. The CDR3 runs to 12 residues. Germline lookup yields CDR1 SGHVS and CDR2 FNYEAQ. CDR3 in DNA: TGTGCCAGCAGCTTACGGGGAGGGGAGCTGTTTTTT. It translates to CASSLRGGELFF.

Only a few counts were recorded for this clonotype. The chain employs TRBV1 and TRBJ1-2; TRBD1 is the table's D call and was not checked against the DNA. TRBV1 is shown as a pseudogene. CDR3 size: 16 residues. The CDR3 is CTSSVNIRDRGSGYTF. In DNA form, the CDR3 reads TGCACCAGCAGCGTCAATATCCGGGACAGGGGGTCTGGCTACACCTTC.

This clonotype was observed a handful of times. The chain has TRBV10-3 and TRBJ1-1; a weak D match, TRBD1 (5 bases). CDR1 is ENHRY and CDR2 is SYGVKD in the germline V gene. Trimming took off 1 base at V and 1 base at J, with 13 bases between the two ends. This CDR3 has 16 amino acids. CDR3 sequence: CAISEWKRGRNTEAFF. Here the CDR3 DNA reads TGTGCCATCAGTGAGTGGAAAAGGGGAAGGAACACTGAAGCTTTCTTT.

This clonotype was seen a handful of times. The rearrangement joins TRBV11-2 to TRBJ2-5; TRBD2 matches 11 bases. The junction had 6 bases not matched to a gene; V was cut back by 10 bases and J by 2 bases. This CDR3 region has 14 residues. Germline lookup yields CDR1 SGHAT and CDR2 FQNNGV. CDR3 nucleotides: TGTGCCACCAAAACTAGCGGGGGACAAGAGACCCAGTACTTC. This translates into CATKTSGGQETQYF.

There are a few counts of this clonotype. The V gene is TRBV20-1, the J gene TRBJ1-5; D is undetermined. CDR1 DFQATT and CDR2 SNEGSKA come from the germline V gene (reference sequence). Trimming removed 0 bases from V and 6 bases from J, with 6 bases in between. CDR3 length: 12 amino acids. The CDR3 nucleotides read TGCAGTGCTAGAGAATTAAGTCAGCCCCAGCATTTT. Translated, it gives CSARELSQPQHF.

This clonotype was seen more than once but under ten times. The CDR3 loop reads CATSKGPNEQFF. Here the CDR3 DNA reads TGTGCCACCAGTAAGGGGCCGAATGAGCAGTTCTTC. The V call is TRBV24-1, the J call TRBJ2-1, with a tentative D call TRBD1 (5 bases). The ends were cut back, 6 bases at V and 7 bases at J, with 9 bases in the middle. Germline V gene data show CDR1 as KGHDR and CDR2 as SFDVKD. The CDR3 sequence is 12 residues long.

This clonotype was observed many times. Written as DNA, the CDR3 is TGCGCCAGCAGCCAAGGGCTTCACAGACAGGTCCTGAACACTGAAGCTTTCTTT. Residues: CASSQGLHRQVLNTEAFF. The rearrangement joins TRBV4-1 to TRBJ1-1; maybe TRBD1 (6 bases). Trimming stripped 1 base from V and 0 bases from J, with 18 bases between. CDR3 length: 18 residues. CDR1 and CDR2 from the germline V gene are MGHRA and YSYEKL.